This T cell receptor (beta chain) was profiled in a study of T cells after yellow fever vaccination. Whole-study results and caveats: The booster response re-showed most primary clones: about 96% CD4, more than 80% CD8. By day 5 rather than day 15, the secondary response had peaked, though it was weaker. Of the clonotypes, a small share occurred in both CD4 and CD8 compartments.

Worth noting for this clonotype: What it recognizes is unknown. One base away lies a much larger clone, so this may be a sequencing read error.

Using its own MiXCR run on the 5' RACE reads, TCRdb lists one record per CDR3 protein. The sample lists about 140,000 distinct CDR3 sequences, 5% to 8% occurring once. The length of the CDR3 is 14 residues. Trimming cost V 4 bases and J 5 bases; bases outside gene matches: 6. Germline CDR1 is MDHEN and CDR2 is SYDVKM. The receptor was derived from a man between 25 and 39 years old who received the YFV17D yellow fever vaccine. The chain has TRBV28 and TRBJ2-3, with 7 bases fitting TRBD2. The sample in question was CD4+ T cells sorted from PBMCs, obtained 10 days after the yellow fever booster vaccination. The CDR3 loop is CASSSAGVIDTQYF. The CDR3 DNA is TGTGCCAGCAGTTCGGCGGGAGTTATAGATACGCAGTATTTT.